The source of this TCR beta chain is a study of type 1 and type 2 diabetes patients. The PCR template was genomic DNA. Amplification of the beta chain CDR3 used 30 forward and 13 reverse multiplex primers. TCRdb re-called the multiplex PCR reads through MiXCR, storing one row per CDR3 protein. The table shows fewer than 300,000 distinct CDR3 sequences, with over 45% occurring only once. A remark on this clonotype: Its specificity is unknown.

The CDR3 extends over 15 amino acids. The V end lost 10 bases, the J end lost 0 bases, and 13 bases lay between the germline ends. CDR1 is LNHDA, CDR2 SQIVND, per germline (reference sequence). Study outcomes and limitations: Type 1 diabetes repertoires were significantly less diverse than type 2 diabetes ones. A median of one highly-expanded CD4+ clone, covering around 4.2% of reads, occurred in type 2 diabetes.

The chain is built from TRBV19 and TRBJ2-6, with D possibly matching TRBD2 (6 bases). The origin of this receptor is a young man with type 2 diabetes. Sequenced input: peripheral blood mononuclear cells (PBMCs). The CDR3 DNA follows: TGTGCCACCTTGGACGGGAGCTCTGGGGCCAACGTCCTGACTTTC. Translating it yields CATLDGSSGANVLTF.